A single sample is the source of the 9 T cell receptor beta chains below, sequenced in a study of CD8 T cells in ankylosing spondylitis (TCRdb year 2017). Library construction relied on 5' RACE. The sequencing machine was an Illumina HiSeq 2500. The public reads were reanalyzed by TCRdb: fastp trimming at Q25, MiXCR alignment, in-frame beta chains only. When rows share a CDR3 protein, they turn into one entry using the most common DNA and genes. The sample records 160,000 or so distinct CDR3 sequences, 9.8% of which are singletons. Of the sample, less than 15% is held by the ten largest clones. The sample was blood, either unsorted or a sorted T cell fraction (not recorded which). These TCRs come from a female donor with ankylosing spondylitis or in good health (not recorded which).

In its sample, this clonotype was seen many times. This rearrangement joins TRBV7-9 to TRBJ2-1; the D is unclear. Trimming removed 3 bases from V and 7 bases from J, with 7 bases in between. This CDR3 spans 12 amino acids. CDR1 SEHNR and CDR2 FQNEAQ come from the germline V gene (reference sequence). CDR3 bases: TGTGCCAGCAGCTTCCAAATAAATGAGCAGTTCTTC. This gives the protein CASSFQINEQFF.

This clonotype was seen a handful of times. The chain recombines TRBV12-3 or TRBV12-4 with TRBJ1-2; 8 bases line up with TRBD1. The CDR3 extends over 14 amino acids. V shed 6 bases and J 5 bases; nucleotides not matched to a gene: 8. CDR3 amino acids: CASRGDRLNYGYTF. As DNA, the CDR3 is TGTGCCAGCAGGGGGGACAGGTTGAATTATGGCTACACCTTC.

This clonotype occurred many times. The chain uses TRBV12-3 or TRBV12-4 and TRBJ2-1; no firm D call. This CDR3 spans 15 amino acids. The V gene lost 3 bases and the J gene lost 5 bases, with 14 bases spanning the gap. In DNA, the CDR3 is TGTGCCAGCAGTTTGAGCGAGCCGGACCACAATGAGCAGTTCTTC. This sequence encodes CASSLSEPDHNEQFF.

This clonotype was detected ten times or more. The chain recombines TRBV5-1 with TRBJ1-2; D gene uncertain. Germline V lookup: CDR1 SGHRS, CDR2 YFSETQ. This CDR3 spans 11 amino acids. Trimming cost V 0 bases and J 6 bases, with 3 bases left between them. This CDR3 reads CASSLEDGYTF. The DNA for the CDR3 is TGCGCCAGCAGCTTGGAGGATGGCTACACCTTC.

This clonotype was observed at least ten times. The chain couples TRBV29-1 to TRBJ2-7; 8 bases agree with TRBD1. Germline V gene lookup returns CDR1 SQVTM and CDR2 ANQGSEA. Germline trimming cut 6 bases from V and 0 bases from J; bases unmatched to any gene: 1. This CDR3 has 12 amino acids. CDR3 amino acids: CSVTGDSYEQYF. The CDR3 nucleotides read TGCAGCGTGACAGGGGACTCCTACGAGCAGTACTTC.

A few counts support this clonotype. The rearrangement uses TRBV11-2 and TRBJ2-2, with TRBD2 matching over 9 bases. Germline trimming cut 4 bases from V and 7 bases from J; bases unmatched to any gene: 7. The CDR3 extends over 15 amino acids. Germline lookup yields CDR1 SGHAT and CDR2 FQNNGV. The CDR3 spells CASSSGTSSVGELFF. CDR3 in DNA: TGTGCCAGCAGCTCCGGGACTAGCAGTGTCGGGGAGCTGTTTTTT.

This rearrangement joins TRBV11-1 to TRBJ2-7; 7 bases agree with TRBD2. The CDR3 contains 20 residues. Germline lookup yields CDR1 SGHAT and CDR2 FQDESV (reference sequence). The V and J ends lost 5 bases and 4 bases, in that order; junction bases with no gene match: 26. The CDR3 protein is CASSPNFGHAGGSGLYEQYF. CDR3 bases: TGTGCCAGCAGCCCCAACTTTGGCCATGCCGGCGGGAGCGGCTTGTACGAGCAGTACTTC.

The rearrangement links TRBV6-2 or TRBV6-3 to TRBJ2-7; 8 nucleotides align to TRBD2. Trimming cost V 0 bases and J 4 bases; bases outside gene matches: 8. The germline V gene encodes CDR1 MNHEY and CDR2 SVGEGT. This CDR3 has 16 residues. CDR3 sequence reads: CASSYSINGREYEQYF. CDR3 nucleotide sequence: TGTGCCAGCAGTTACTCGATTAACGGGAGGGAGTACGAGCAGTACTTC.

J is TRBJ1-2 and V is TRBV19; the D is unclear. Trimming shortened V by 6 bases and J by 4 bases, and 18 bases separated the two germline ends. CDR3 length: 15 residues. Germline values: CDR1 LNHDA, CDR2 SQIVND (reference sequence). Written as DNA, the CDR3 is TGTGCCAGTAGGATACACCAGAATGAGGGCTATGGCTACACCTTC. It specifies CASRIHQNEGYGYTF.